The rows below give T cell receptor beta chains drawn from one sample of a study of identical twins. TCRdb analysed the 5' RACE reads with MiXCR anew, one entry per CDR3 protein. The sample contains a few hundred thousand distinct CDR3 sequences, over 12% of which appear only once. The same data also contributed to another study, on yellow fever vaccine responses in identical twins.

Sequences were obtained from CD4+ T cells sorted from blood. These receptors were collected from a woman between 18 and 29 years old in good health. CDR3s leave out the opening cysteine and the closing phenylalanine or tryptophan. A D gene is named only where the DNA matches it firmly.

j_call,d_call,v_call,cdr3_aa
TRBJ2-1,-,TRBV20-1,SARLQISYNEQF
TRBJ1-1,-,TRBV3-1,ASSQRGRNTEAF
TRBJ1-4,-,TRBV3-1,ASSQEPYRVATNEKLF
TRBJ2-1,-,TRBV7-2,ASSPVLGGSSYNEQF
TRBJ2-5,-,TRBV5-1,ASSFGAQETQY
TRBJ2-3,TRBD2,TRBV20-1,SAHVAGAGDTQY
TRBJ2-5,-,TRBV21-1,ASSKASATSGTQY
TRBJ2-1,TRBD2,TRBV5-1,ASSLAASGINNEQF
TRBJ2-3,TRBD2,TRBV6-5,ASSYRLAGVDTQY
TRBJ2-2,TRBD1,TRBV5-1,ASSLEGATGELF
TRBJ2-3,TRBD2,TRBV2,ASTQGTSGTREY
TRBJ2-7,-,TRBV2,ATRPQSSYEQY
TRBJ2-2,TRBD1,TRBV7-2,ASSPGQGRAGGELF
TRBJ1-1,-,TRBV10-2,ASSDTQLNTEAF
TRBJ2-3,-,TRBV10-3,AISERGAGPSTDTQY
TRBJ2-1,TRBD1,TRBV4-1,ASSQDWRTGGLNEQF
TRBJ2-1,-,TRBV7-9,ASSLDSGYNEQF
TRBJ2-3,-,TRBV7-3,ASSFKAGSGTDTQY
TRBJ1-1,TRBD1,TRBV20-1,SAHRQGPNTEAF
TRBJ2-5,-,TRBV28,ASSSRVGETQY
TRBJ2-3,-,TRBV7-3,ASSLGSDFDTQY
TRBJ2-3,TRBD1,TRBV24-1,ATSDSLGTDTDTQY
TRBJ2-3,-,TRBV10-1,ASSESYQDTQY
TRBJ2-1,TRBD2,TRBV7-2,ASSYLAGVGDEQF
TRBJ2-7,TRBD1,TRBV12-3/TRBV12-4,ASSLGTGPYEQY
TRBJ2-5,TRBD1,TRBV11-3,ASSPWWDSNQETQY
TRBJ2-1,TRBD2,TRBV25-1,ASSEFRLAGSNEQF
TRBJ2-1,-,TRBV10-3,AIARENEQF
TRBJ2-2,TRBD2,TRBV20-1,SASPLETGGQIGELF
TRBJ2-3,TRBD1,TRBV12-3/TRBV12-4,ASRIGQGLWGAY
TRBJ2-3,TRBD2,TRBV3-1,ASSQGGTSGKYTQY
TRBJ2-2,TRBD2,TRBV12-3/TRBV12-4,ASSYSGSRWTGELF
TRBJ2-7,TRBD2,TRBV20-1,SAFPRLAGEQY
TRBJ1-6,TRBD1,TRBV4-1,ASSLLTDRVQSPLH
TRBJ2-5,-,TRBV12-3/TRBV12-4,ASSSRGTGWETQY
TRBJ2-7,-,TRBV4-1,ASSQDLRVSYEQY
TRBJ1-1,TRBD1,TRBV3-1,ASSHSSGQGNTEAF
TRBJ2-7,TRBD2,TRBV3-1,ASSQVVAGVYEQY
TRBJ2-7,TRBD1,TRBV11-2,ASSVNRDRGGEQY
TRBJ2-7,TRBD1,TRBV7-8,ASTPRGGHRDSFYEQY
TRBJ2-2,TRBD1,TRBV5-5,ASSFKTGSKDTGELF
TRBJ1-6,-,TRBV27,ASSLWQESSPLH
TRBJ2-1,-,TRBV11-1,ASSLARGTYNEQF
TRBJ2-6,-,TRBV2,ASSSPGTATGGANVLT
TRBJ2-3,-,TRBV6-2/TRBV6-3,ASSYSDSLAQY
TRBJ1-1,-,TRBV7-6,ASRQQTGFTNTEAF
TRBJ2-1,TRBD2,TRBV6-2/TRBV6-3,ASSSLPGLAGGSSYNEQF
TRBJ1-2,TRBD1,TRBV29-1,SVDRDRGRDGYT
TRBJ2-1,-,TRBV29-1,SVKTSSSNEQF
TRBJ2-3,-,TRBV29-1,SVAEVVDTQY
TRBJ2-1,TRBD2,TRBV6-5,ASSYSSGRGYNEQF
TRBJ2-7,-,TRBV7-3,ASSFPPGRLGNYEQY
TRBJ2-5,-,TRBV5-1,ASSSDILPNQETQY
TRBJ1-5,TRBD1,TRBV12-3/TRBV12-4,ASSFVPGGHQPQH
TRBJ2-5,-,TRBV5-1,ASSLAQGQETQY